Presented here are 25 T cell receptor beta chains from one specimen sequenced in a study of cytomegalovirus exposure and HLA in healthy donors (dated by TCRdb to 2017 to 2019). The library was produced with the immunoSEQ multiplex PCR assay. For the multiplex PCR, a mixture combining 60 forward primers for TCR Vbeta segments and 13 reverse primers for TCR Jbeta segments was used. TCRdb took over this immuneACCESS table, retaining in-frame rearrangements with V and J assigned. Such tables are incomplete; in checked studies, under half of the missing clones stem from an unresolved V gene, and the remainder is unexplained. The sample's own table lists over 50,000 clones. Roughly 9.6% of the sample goes to the ten largest clones. Material: PBMCs. The source of these receptors is a man over 45 in good health and CMV-seropositive.

The chain carries TRBV4-2 and TRBJ1-1; D not certain. Germline V gene data show CDR1 as LGHNA and CDR2 as YNFKEQ. The CDR3 spans 13 residues. The ends were cut back, 0 bases at V and 4 bases at J, with 6 bases in the middle. CDR3 sequence reads: CASSQEEGTEAFF. The DNA of the CDR3 is TGTGCCAGCAGCCAAGAGGAGGGCACTGAAGCTTTCTTT.

The rearrangement joins TRBV5-8 to TRBJ2-1; D call uncertain. The CDR3 has 13 amino acids. CDR1 is SGHTS, CDR2 YDEGEE, per germline. V was trimmed by 1 base and J by 6 bases, leaving 8 bases between them. The CDR3 DNA sequence: TGTGCCAGCAGCTTGTTGGCAACCAATGAGCAGTTCTTC. As protein: CASSLLATNEQFF.

The rearrangement joins TRBV19 to TRBJ1-5; 10 nucleotides line up with TRBD1. J gave up 4 bases and V 5 bases, and 5 bases lay outside the gene matches. Germline V gene data show CDR1 as LNHDA and CDR2 as SQIVND (reference sequence). This CDR3 is built from 15 residues. CDR3 sequence: CASSPPGQGNQPQHF. The CDR3 DNA reads as TGTGCCAGTAGTCCTCCGGGACAGGGGAATCAGCCCCAGCATTTT.

The rearrangement uses TRBV19 and TRBJ1-4, with TRBD1 identical over 8 bases. The CDR3 length is 15 residues. V was clipped by 5 bases and J by 8 bases; unmatched bases: 10. CDR1 LNHDA and CDR2 SQIVND come from the germline V gene (reference sequence). The CDR3: CASSGAGTGEEKLFF. The CDR3 DNA reads TGTGCCAGTAGTGGTGCCGGGACAGGTGAAGAAAAACTGTTTTTT.

The chain carries TRBV7-9 and TRBJ2-7; 7 bases align to TRBD2. The CDR3 has 13 residues. With V trimmed by 6 bases and J by 4 bases, 6 bases remained unmatched. CDR1 is SEHNR and CDR2 is FQNEAQ in the germline V gene (reference sequence). Here the CDR3 reads CASRDGGGYEQYF. The CDR3 coding sequence is TGTGCCAGCAGGGACGGCGGGGGTTACGAGCAGTACTTC.

The V gene is TRBV7-8, the J gene TRBJ1-2; TRBD1 matches 7 bases. There are 13 residues in the CDR3. After removal of 5 bases from V and 8 bases from J, the junction contained 8 bases not matched to a gene. CDR1 is SGHVS and CDR2 is FQNEAQ in the germline V gene. The CDR3 loop reads CASSPDRVEGYTF. Here the CDR3 DNA reads TGTGCCAGCAGCCCTGACAGGGTAGAAGGCTACACCTTC.

The chain recombines TRBV2 with TRBJ1-2; TRBD1 aligns across 10 bases. This CDR3 has 16 amino acids. CDR1 and CDR2 (germline): SNHLY, FYNNEI. V lost 7 bases and J lost 2; bases outside the gene matches: 10. In nucleotides, the CDR3 is TGTGCCAGCAAGTCGGTTGCGGGACAGGGGAACTATGGCTACACCTTC. Protein sequence: CASKSVAGQGNYGYTF.

The CDR3 nucleotides are TGTGCCAGCAGTTACTCCACTAGCGGGAATACCTACGAGCAGTACTTC. Its protein is CASSYSTSGNTYEQYF. The rearrangement links TRBV6-5 to TRBJ2-7; 10 bases map to TRBD2. The germline V gene encodes CDR1 MNHEY and CDR2 SVGAGI. V shed 0 bases, J shed 2 bases, and the junction held 4 bases outside the gene matches. The CDR3 runs 16 residues.

This chain connects TRBV14 to TRBJ1-4, with TRBD1 matching over 7 bases. The CDR3 is 17 amino acids. The ends lost 0 bases at V and 4 bases at J; junction bases unmatched: 8. CDR1 is SGHDN, CDR2 FVKESK, per germline. In nucleotides, the CDR3 is TGTGCCAGCAGCCAAGATGCGGACAGGAGGATTAATGAAAAACTGTTTTTT. Translated, it gives CASSQDADRRINEKLFF.

The chain uses TRBV27 and TRBJ2-3; the match to TRBD1 covers 7 bases. This CDR3 has 16 residues. CDR1 and CDR2 (germline): MNHEY, SMNVEV (reference sequence). V gave up 4 bases and J gave up 1 base; unmatched junction bases: 8. CDR3 protein: CASSYLGGTGTDTQYF. The CDR3 coding sequence is TGTGCCAGCAGTTACCTAGGGGGCACCGGCACAGATACGCAGTATTTT.

The gene calls are TRBV2 and TRBJ1-1; possible D gene TRBD1, 5 bases. The CDR3 runs to 11 residues. Germline V gene data show CDR1 as SNHLY and CDR2 as FYNNEI. Trimming took 7 bases from V and 11 from J, leaving 14 bases between them. CDR3: CASTGLPGAFF. The CDR3 DNA sequence: TGTGCCAGCACAGGGCTCCCTGGGGCTTTCTTT. The full variable domain, in which reference TRBV2 and TRBJ1-1 provide the parts outside the CDR3, is EPEVTQTPSHQVTQMGQEVILRCVPISNHLYFYWYRQILGQKVEFLVSFYNNEISEKSEIFDDQFSVERPDGSNFTLKIRSTKLEDSAMYFCASTGLPGAFFGQGTRLTVV.

The chain's CDR3 is CASSPGLGQPYGYTF. CDR3 bases: TGTGCCAGCAGTCCGGGCTTGGGACAGCCCTATGGCTACACCTTC. V is TRBV27 and J is TRBJ1-2; 7 positions agree with TRBD1. The CDR3 sequence is 15 residues long. Germline values: CDR1 MNHEY, CDR2 SMNVEV (reference sequence). V was pared by 5 bases and J by 4 bases, with 10 bases of the junction left unmatched.

In regard to this clone: One end of the junction is discordant with germline, which a read error may explain. The same CDR3 arises from other DNA sequences in this sample as well. V is TRBV30 and J is TRBJ1-5, with TRBD1 identical over 8 bases. Germline CDR1 GTSNPN, CDR2 SVGIG (reference sequence). The CDR3 has 13 amino acids. The CDR3 region has the DNA TGCGCCTGGGGACAGGCGGCTAATCAGCCCCAGCATTTT. Residues: CAWGQAANQPQHF.

V gene TRBV6-5 combines with J gene TRBJ2-5; TRBD2 agrees at 7 bases. The DNA end favors TRBJ2-7, so the J call may be wrong. Germline V gene lookup returns CDR1 MNHEY and CDR2 SVGAGI. The CDR3 sequence is 16 residues long. Written as DNA, the CDR3 is TGTGCCAGCAGTTATTACGTCGGGGAGGGGAACGACGAGCAGTACTTC. This translates into CASSYYVGEGNDEQYF.

The gene calls are TRBV28 and TRBJ1-2; 7 bases map to TRBD1. The V segment lost 5 bases and the J segment 2 bases; nucleotides outside the gene matches: 5. The CDR3 length is 14 residues. Germline CDR1 is MDHEN and CDR2 is SYDVKM. CDR3 sequence reads: CASSGLTGNYGYTF. The DNA for the CDR3 is TGTGCCAGCAGTGGCTTGACAGGGAACTATGGCTACACCTTC.

The J gene is TRBJ2-2, the V gene TRBV4-3; 8 nucleotides agree with TRBD2. The CDR3 covers 17 residues. After removal of 4 bases from V and 1 base from J, the junction contained 8 bases not matched to a gene. The germline CDR1 and CDR2 sequences are LGHNA and YSLEER. Here the CDR3 DNA reads TGCGCCAGCAGCCCTGACCCCGGGAGGGTGAACACCGGGGAGCTGTTTTTT. Amino acid sequence: CASSPDPGRVNTGELFF.

The rearrangement uses TRBV30 and TRBJ1-3; D perhaps matches TRBD1 (6 bases). V was clipped by 8 bases and J by 2 bases, with 19 bases between them. This CDR3 region has 15 residues. CDR1 is GTSNPN, CDR2 SVGIG, per germline (reference sequence). CDR3 sequence reads: CAGTPPGVAGNTIYF. In nucleotides, the CDR3 is TGTGCCGGGACCCCCCCAGGGGTAGCTGGAAACACCATATATTTT.

The CDR3: CASSQRATGGPTDTQYF. The CDR3 DNA sequence: TGCGCCAGCAGCCAACGGGCTACGGGAGGGCCCACAGATACGCAGTATTTT. The chain recombines TRBV5-1 with TRBJ2-3, with TRBD2 identical over 8 bases. Germline assignment: CDR1 SGHRS and CDR2 YFSETQ. Trimming took 4 bases from V and 2 from J; bases not matched to a gene: 12. The CDR3 contains 17 residues. Looking up the rest from reference TRBV5-1 and TRBJ2-3 gives the full variable domain: KAGVTQTPRYLIKTRGQQVTLSCSPISGHRSVSWYQQTPGQGLQFLFEYFSETQRNKGNFPGRFSGRQFSNSRSEMNVSTLELGDSALYLCASSQRATGGPTDTQYFGPGTRLTVL.

CDR3 loop: CASSLRGTDNYGYTF. CDR3 bases: TGTGCCAGCAGTTTAAGGGGGACCGATAACTATGGCTACACCTTC. This chain joins TRBV27 and TRBJ1-2; D perhaps matches TRBD1 (6 bases). Germline V gene data show CDR1 as MNHEY and CDR2 as SMNVEV (reference sequence). V lost 2 bases to trimming and J lost 1 base, with 11 bases between them. This CDR3 region has 15 residues.

Written as DNA, the CDR3 is TGTGCCAGCAGCGCCGGTGCATTCCGGTTCGGGGGTCGGGGAAACACCATATATTTT. Translating gives CASSAGAFRFGGRGNTIYF. The V call is TRBV2, the J call TRBJ1-3; D perhaps matches TRBD1 (5 bases). Germline assignment: CDR1 SNHLY and CDR2 FYNNEI. Trimming removed 6 bases from V and 4 bases from J, with 28 bases in between. The CDR3 runs 19 residues.

The chain is built from TRBV6-5 and TRBJ1-2, with 8 bases lining up with TRBD1. CDR3 size: 14 residues. Germline V CDR1 and CDR2: MNHEY, SVGAGI. The trim removed 2 bases at V and 4 bases at J, leaving 3 bases unmatched. The CDR3: CASSYGTGSYGYTF. The CDR3 bases are TGTGCCAGCAGTTACGGGACAGGATCCTATGGCTACACCTTC.

This chain joins TRBV9 and TRBJ2-2; possible D gene TRBD2, 5 bases. V was pared by 4 bases and J by 0 bases, with 13 bases between. Germline-derived CDR1 and CDR2 are SGDLS and YYNGEE. This CDR3 is built from 16 residues. The CDR3 spells CASSHRAGANTGELFF. CDR3 nucleotide sequence: TGTGCCAGCAGCCACCGGGCGGGCGCGAACACCGGGGAGCTGTTTTTT.

As concerns this clone: Other DNA sequences in this specimen translate into the identical CDR3. The chain combines TRBV19 with TRBJ1-1; D unclear. CDR3 size: 12 residues. Trimming took off 1 base at V and 5 bases at J, with 5 bases between the two ends. Germline loops: CDR1 LNHDA, CDR2 SQIVND (reference sequence). The CDR3 loop is CASSIAGTEAFF. In DNA form, the CDR3 reads TGTGCCAGTAGTATAGCGGGAACTGAAGCTTTCTTT. Complete variable domain (other parts from reference TRBV19 and TRBJ1-1): DGGITQSPKYLFRKEGQNVTLSCEQNLNHDAMYWYRQDPGQGLRLIYYSQIVNDFQKGDIAEGYSVSREKKESFPLTVTSAQKNPTAFYLCASSIAGTEAFFGQGTRLTVV.

The CDR3 bases are TGCGCCAGCAGCCGAACTGGACAGACGAACACCGGGGAGCTGTTTTTT. This translates into CASSRTGQTNTGELFF. The chain employs TRBV5-1 and TRBJ2-2, with D tentatively TRBD1 (6 bases). The length of the CDR3 is 16 residues. V was shortened by 4 bases and J by 0 bases, with 13 bases between the two germline ends. Germline V CDR1 and CDR2: SGHRS, YFSETQ. Full variable domain (outside the CDR3, taken from reference TRBV5-1 and TRBJ2-2): KAGVTQTPRYLIKTRGQQVTLSCSPISGHRSVSWYQQTPGQGLQFLFEYFSETQRNKGNFPGRFSGRQFSNSRSEMNVSTLELGDSALYLCASSRTGQTNTGELFFGEGSRLTVL.

The V gene is TRBV29-1, the J gene TRBJ2-5; no firm D call. The V and J ends lost 4 bases and 5 bases respectively, with 8 bases between them. CDR3 length equals 11 residues. CDR1 is SQVTM and CDR2 is ANQGSEA in the germline V gene. The CDR3 sequence is CSVGAEETQYF. The CDR3 DNA reads as TGCAGCGTTGGGGCCGAGGAGACCCAGTACTTC.